The 3 T cell receptor beta chains reported below all come from one sample, sequenced in a study of multiple sclerosis patients with progressive multifocal leukoencephalopathy. As for time point: before natalizumab initiation. Clones were read by immunoSEQ multiplex PCR, and TCRdb kept only the in-frame ones, dropping some. The sample consists of roughly 31,000 clones, approximately 91% of them appearing once. The material sequenced was PBMCs. Receptors originate from a human donor with multiple sclerosis.

The rearrangement uses TRBV11-3 and TRBJ2-1, with D hard to call. CDR3 size: 16 residues. V lost 6 bases, J lost 3 bases, and 18 bases lay in between. Germline CDR1 reads SGHNT; CDR2 reads YENEEA. In DNA, the CDR3 is TGTGCCAGCAGTTTATTTACGACGAATAACTACAATGAGCAGTTCTTC. Its protein is CASSLFTTNNYNEQFF.

This chain connects TRBV27 to TRBJ1-2; 7 nucleotides agree with TRBD1. The CDR3 extends over 13 amino acids. V trimming: 4 bases; J trimming: 5 bases; junction bases outside the gene matches: 4. Germline CDR1 is MNHEY and CDR2 is SMNVEV (reference sequence). The CDR3 region is CASSYRGLYGYTF. The CDR3 nucleotides are TGTGCCAGCAGTTACAGGGGTCTATATGGCTACACCTTC.

The V call is TRBV5-6, the J call TRBJ2-7; 7 nucleotides match TRBD1. Germline V CDR1 and CDR2: SGHDT, YYEEEE. The length of the CDR3 is 13 residues. J lost 4 bases, V lost 2 bases, and 3 bases had no gene match. The CDR3 sequence is CASSLNRGYEQYF. The CDR3 DNA reads as TGTGCCAGCAGCTTAAACAGGGGTTACGAGCAGTACTTC. The full variable domain, rest sourced from reference TRBV5-6 and TRBJ2-7, is DAGVTQSPTHLIKTRGQQVTLRCSPKSGHDTVSWYQQALGQGPQFIFQYYEEEERQRGNFPDRFSGHQFPNYSSELNVNALLLGDSALYLCASSLNRGYEQYFGPGTRLTVT.